Below are 12 T cell receptor beta chains sequenced from a single sample in a study of T cells of healthy individuals. One entry per CDR3 protein, called by TCRdb with MiXCR from the 5' RACE reads. The data show about 96,000 distinct CDR3 sequences, around 17% seen once. All receptors come from a human donor in good health.

This CDR3 reads CASSLSWGAGTGELFF. CDR3 sequence (DNA): TGTGCCAGCAGTTTATCTTGGGGGGCCGGCACCGGGGAGCTGTTTTTT. This rearrangement joins TRBV28 to TRBJ2-2, with D perhaps assigned TRBD1 or TRBD2 (6 bases each). This CDR3 is built from 16 residues. Germline lookup yields CDR1 MDHEN and CDR2 SYDVKM. Trimming left V 1 base short and J 4 bases short, with 13 bases between.

This clonotype has at least ten counts. The rearrangement uses TRBV11-3 and TRBJ2-3, with TRBD2 as a possible D gene (5 bases). The CDR3 is made up of 13 amino acids. V dropped 1 base and J dropped 5 bases, with 7 bases sitting between them. The germline CDR1 and CDR2 sequences are SGHNT and YENEEA. In DNA form, the CDR3 reads TGTGCCAGCAGCTTAGTAGGGAGAGATACGCAGTATTTT. It specifies CASSLVGRDTQYF.

The V call is TRBV12-3 or TRBV12-4, the J call TRBJ1-5, with D uncertain. This CDR3 has 13 residues. The V and J ends lost 3 bases and 6 bases respectively, with 9 bases between them. CDR3 residues: CASSFSGSQPQHF. The CDR3 nucleotides are TGTGCCAGCAGTTTTAGCGGCAGTCAGCCCCAGCATTTT.

This clonotype appeared a few times. The rearrangement uses TRBV7-6 and TRBJ2-3; perhaps D is TRBD1 or TRBD2 (6 bases each). Germline CDR1 is SGHVS and CDR2 is FNYEAQ. With 6 bases removed from V and 3 bases from J, the gap between germline ends came to 19 bases. The CDR3 sequence is 16 residues long. The chain's CDR3 is CASSQRGRPHTDTQYF. Written as DNA, the CDR3 is TGTGCCAGCAGTCAAAGGGGGAGGCCCCATACAGATACGCAGTATTTT.

This chain uses TRBV20-1 with TRBJ2-7, with TRBD2 as a possible D gene (6 bases). CDR1 is DFQATT, CDR2 SNEGSKA, per germline (reference sequence). CDR3 length: 12 residues. The CDR3: CRGDSPNYEQYF. CDR3 bases: TGCAGGGGGGACTCCCCGAACTACGAGCAGTACTTC.

This clonotype was found a few times. This sequence joins TRBV10-3 and TRBJ1-1; unclear D gene. V was cut by 7 bases and J by 2 bases, with 11 bases left in between. Per the germline V gene, CDR1 is ENHRY and CDR2 is SYGVKD. CDR3 size: 13 residues. CDR3 sequence (DNA): TGTGCCATCAAAGCGGGCGTTAACACTGAAGCTTTCTTT. This codes for CAIKAGVNTEAFF.

The sample holds many counts of this clonotype. The V call is TRBV14, the J call TRBJ2-3; D is uncertain. Trimming pared 5 bases from V and 3 bases from J, leaving 9 bases between. The CDR3 runs to 13 residues. Per the germline V gene, CDR1 is SGHDN and CDR2 is FVKESK. CDR3 nucleotides: TGTGCCAGCAGCTCCCTTCGTACAGATACGCAGTATTTT. It specifies CASSSLRTDTQYF.

The V gene is TRBV2, the J gene TRBJ2-5; 12 positions agree with TRBD2. The CDR3 covers 15 residues. Trimming removed 7 bases from V and 1 base from J; junction bases left unmatched: 4. Germline V lookup: CDR1 SNHLY, CDR2 FYNNEI. CDR3 in DNA: TGTGCCAGCAACCGACTAGCGGGGGCCCAAGAGACCCAGTACTTC. Its translation is CASNRLAGAQETQYF.

The chain links TRBV2 to TRBJ1-6; D is unclear. CDR1 SNHLY and CDR2 FYNNEI come from the germline V gene. CDR3 length equals 14 residues. Deletions cut 4 bases from V and 8 bases from J, with 12 bases between. The CDR3 bases are TGTGCCAGCAGTGCGCGGGAGCGGGATTCACCCCTCCACTTT. Protein product: CASSARERDSPLHF.

The rearrangement links TRBV20-1 to TRBJ1-1; 7 nucleotides align to TRBD1. J gave up 4 bases and V 5 bases, and 4 bases lay outside the gene matches. The germline gives CDR1 DFQATT, CDR2 SNEGSKA (reference sequence). This CDR3 is 12 amino acids long. CDR3 sequence (DNA): TGCAGTGCTTACAGGGGCGGCACTGAAGCTTTCTTT. Encoded protein: CSAYRGGTEAFF.

The table lists this clonotype with a few counts. The chain is built from TRBV5-4 and TRBJ2-1; 9 nucleotides line up with TRBD2. CDR1 is SGHNT, CDR2 YYREEE, per germline (reference sequence). CDR3 length: 14 amino acids. The V and J ends lost 4 bases and 6 bases, in that order; junction bases with no gene match: 5. The CDR3 coding sequence is TGTGCCAGCAGCGCTAGCGGGAATTTCAATGAGCAGTTCTTC. This gives the protein CASSASGNFNEQFF. Full variable domain (rest looked up from reference TRBV5-4 and TRBJ2-1): ETGVTQSPTHLIKTRGQQVTLRCSSQSGHNTVSWYQQALGQGPQFIFQYYREEENGRGNFPPRFSGLQFPNYSSELNVNALELDDSALYLCASSASGNFNEQFFGPGTRLTVL.

This rearrangement joins TRBV6-2 or TRBV6-3 to TRBJ2-7, with TRBD2 matching 13 bases. The CDR3 is 15 amino acids. J lost 7 bases, V lost 6 bases, and 9 bases had no gene match. CDR1 is MNHEY, CDR2 SVGEGT, per germline. CDR3 region: CASSHGLAGVQEQYF. CDR3 in DNA: TGTGCCAGCAGCCACGGACTAGCGGGAGTGCAGGAGCAGTACTTC.